The clone carrying this T cell receptor beta chain is called medium-sized based on its frequency. This CDR3 spans 15 amino acids. Germline CDR1 is MNHNS and CDR2 is SASEGT. The sample belongs to a study of CD8 T cells in cerebrospinal fluid in Alzheimer's disease. For droplet-based sequencing, live CSF cells were sorted using a live/dead marker. With the 10x single-cell sequencing reads reprocessed, TCRdb shows one record per CDR3 protein and no DNA. This sample's table reports some 730 distinct CDR3 sequences. The rearrangement links TRBV6-1 to TRBJ1-1; TCRdb lists TRBD1, though no DNA is available to test this call. The source material was cerebrospinal fluid. The clonotype was recovered from a human donor with Alzheimer's disease. The chain's CDR3 is CASSRDRGGESEAFF.